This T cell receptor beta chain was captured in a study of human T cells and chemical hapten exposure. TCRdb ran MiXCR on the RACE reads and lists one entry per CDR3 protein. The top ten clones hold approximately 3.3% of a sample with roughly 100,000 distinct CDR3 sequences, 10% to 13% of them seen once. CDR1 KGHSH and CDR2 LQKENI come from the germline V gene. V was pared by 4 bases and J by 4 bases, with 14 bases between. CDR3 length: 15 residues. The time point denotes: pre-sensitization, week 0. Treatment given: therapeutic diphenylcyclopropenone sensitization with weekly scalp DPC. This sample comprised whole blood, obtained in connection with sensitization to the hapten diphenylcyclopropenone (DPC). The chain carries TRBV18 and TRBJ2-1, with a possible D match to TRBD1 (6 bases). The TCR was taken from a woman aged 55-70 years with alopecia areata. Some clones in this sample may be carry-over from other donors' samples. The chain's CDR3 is CASSLYREFYNEQFF. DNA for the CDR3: TGTGCCAGCTCACTATACAGGGAGTTTTACAATGAGCAGTTCTTC.